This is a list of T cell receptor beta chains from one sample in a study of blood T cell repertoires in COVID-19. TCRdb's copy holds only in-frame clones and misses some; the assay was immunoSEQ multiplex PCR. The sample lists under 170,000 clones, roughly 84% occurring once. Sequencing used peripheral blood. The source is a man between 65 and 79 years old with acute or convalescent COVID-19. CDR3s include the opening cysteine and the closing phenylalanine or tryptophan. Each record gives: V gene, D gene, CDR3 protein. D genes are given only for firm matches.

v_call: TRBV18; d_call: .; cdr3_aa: CASSPRGGRRDEKLFF
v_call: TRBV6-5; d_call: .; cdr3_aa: CASAAGPADTQYF
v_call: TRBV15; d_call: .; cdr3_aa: CATSRVGSTDTQYF
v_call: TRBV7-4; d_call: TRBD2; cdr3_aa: CASSLEPQDTSGGASEQFF
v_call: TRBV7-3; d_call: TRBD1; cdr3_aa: CASSLRQGSNEQFF
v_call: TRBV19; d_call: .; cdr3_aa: CASSPGGGIEQYF
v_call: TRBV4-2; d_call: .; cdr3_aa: CASRPLTGLSGNTIYF
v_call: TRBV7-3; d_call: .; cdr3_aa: CASSLTGGESDGELFF
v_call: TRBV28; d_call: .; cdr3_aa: CASRLTGTRNEQFF
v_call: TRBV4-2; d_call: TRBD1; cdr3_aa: CASSLEDRGRGGYTF
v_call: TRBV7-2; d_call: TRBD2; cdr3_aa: CASRKTSGSYNEQFF
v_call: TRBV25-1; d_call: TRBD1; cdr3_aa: CASSQTGTAEQYF
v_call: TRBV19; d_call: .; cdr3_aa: CASRARDTSSEQYF
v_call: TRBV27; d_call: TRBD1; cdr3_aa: CASSSWGTGGETQYF
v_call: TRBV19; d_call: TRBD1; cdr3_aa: CASSIPGQGVYEQYF
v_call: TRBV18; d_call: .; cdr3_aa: CASSPLDGGNQPQHF
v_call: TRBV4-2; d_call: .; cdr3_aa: CASSQDQTGYGYTF
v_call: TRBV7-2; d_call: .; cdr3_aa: CASSLVEGANTGELFF
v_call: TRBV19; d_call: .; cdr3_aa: CASSRTDRATNEKLFF
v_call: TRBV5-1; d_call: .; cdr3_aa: CASSRGTTGQGLSREQYF
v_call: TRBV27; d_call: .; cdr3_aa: CASSPVGRATNEKLFF
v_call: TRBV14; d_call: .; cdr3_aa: CASSPGSTDYGYTF
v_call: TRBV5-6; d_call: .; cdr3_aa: CASTTGSAGNTIYF
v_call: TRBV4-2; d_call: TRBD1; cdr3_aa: CAGQGEVGSPLHF
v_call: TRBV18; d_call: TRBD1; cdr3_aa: CASSPIGQGNTEAFF
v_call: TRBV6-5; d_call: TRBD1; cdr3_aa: CASRGTGSTYEQYF